This TCR beta chain was found in a study of blood T cell repertoires in COVID-19. Germline lookup yields CDR1 LNHDA and CDR2 SQIVND (reference sequence). The CDR3 has 15 residues. With respect to this clone: Compared with germline, one end of the junction differs, possibly owing to a read error.

Data came from immunoSEQ multiplex PCR; TCRdb stores just in-frame clones and leaves some out. The sample carries under 200,000 clones, about 88% recorded once. The rearrangement uses TRBV19 and TRBJ1-5, with 7 bases that match TRBD1. The source material was peripheral blood. This sequence originates from a man in his 60s with COVID-19, enrolled during active disease. This CDR3 reads CASSPPGTANRPQHF. The CDR3 nucleotides are TGTGCCAGTAGTCCCCCTGGGACAGCAAATCGGCCCCAGCATTTT.